What follows are 14 T cell receptor beta chains derived from one specimen sequenced in a study of CD4 T cells in relation to SARS-CoV-2 and coronaviruses. The method was immunoSEQ multiplex PCR; TCRdb's version includes in-frame clones alone and lacks a portion of them. The sample lists tens of thousands of clones; 75% to 80% were seen once. The unexposed donors gave CD4+ T cells in about 2010-2019, prior to COVID-19. CD4+ T cells were isolated from the cells after roughly 11 days of culture. For these TCRs, the target antigens are not known. Sequencing was performed on CD4+ T cells from PBMCs, cultured in vitro. Source of these receptors: a human donor in good health.

The rearrangement uses TRBV3-1 (or the pseudogene TRBV3-2) and TRBJ2-1; D is undetermined. Trimming stripped 0 bases from V and 7 bases from J, with 7 bases between. The CDR3 loop spans 13 amino acids. CDR1 is LGHDT and CDR2 is YNNKEL in the germline V gene (reference sequence). DNA for the CDR3: TGTGCCAGCAGCCAAGAAGGGCCGAATGAGCAGTTCTTC. Protein product: CASSQEGPNEQFF.

This clone was seen only a few times. The V and J genes are TRBV5-4 and TRBJ2-2; 16 bases are a match to TRBD2. In germline, CDR1 is SGHNT, CDR2 YYREEE (reference sequence). The CDR3 runs 19 residues. Losses at the gene ends were 0 bases for V and 4 bases for J; bases not matched to a gene: 6. The CDR3 loop reads CASSLAPGLAGGLTGELFF. The CDR3 DNA reads as TGTGCCAGCAGCTTGGCACCGGGACTAGCGGGAGGGCTCACCGGGGAGCTGTTTTTT. Combining the CDR3 with reference TRBV5-4 and TRBJ2-2 gives the whole variable domain ETGVTQSPTHLIKTRGQQVTLRCSSQSGHNTVSWYQQALGQGPQFIFQYYREEENGRGNFPPRFSGLQFPNYSSELNVNALELDDSALYLCASSLAPGLAGGLTGELFFGEGSRLTVL.

The V and J genes are TRBV5-1 and TRBJ1-6, with D maybe TRBD1 (5 bases). The germline V gene encodes CDR1 SGHRS and CDR2 YFSETQ. The ends were cut back, 6 bases at V and 4 bases at J, with 14 bases in the middle. The CDR3 spans 15 residues. The DNA for the CDR3 is TGCGCCAGCATGCCCGACAGTGGATATAATTCACCCCTCCACTTT. Translation: CASMPDSGYNSPLHF. The variable domain in full, with the rest retrieved from reference TRBV5-1 and TRBJ1-6, is KAGVTQTPRYLIKTRGQQVTLSCSPISGHRSVSWYQQTPGQGLQFLFEYFSETQRNKGNFPGRFSGRQFSNSRSEMNVSTLELGDSALYLCASMPDSGYNSPLHFGNGTRLTVT.

This clone was picked up one time. V and J are TRBV18 and TRBJ2-5, with TRBD1 matching 7 bases. Unmatched junction bases numbered 9, after V lost 6 bases and J lost 5 bases. Germline CDR1 reads KGHSH; CDR2 reads LQKENI. The CDR3 loop spans 14 amino acids. The CDR3 reads CASSIDRAGETQYF. CDR3 in DNA: TGTGCCAGCTCTATAGACAGGGCCGGGGAGACCCAGTACTTC.

The gene calls are TRBV7-8 and TRBJ1-2; no definite D call. CDR1 SGHVS and CDR2 FQNEAQ come from the germline V gene. This CDR3 has 17 residues. V was shortened by 5 bases and J by 8 bases, with 27 bases between the two germline ends. CDR3 DNA: TGTGCCAGCAGCCCTAGTTTGGGGATGGGCAACGAAGGCGGCTACACCTTC. Its translation: CASSPSLGMGNEGGYTF.

V gene TRBV2 combines with J gene TRBJ1-1; maybe TRBD1 (6 bases). Germline V gives CDR1 SNHLY, CDR2 FYNNEI. This CDR3 has 15 amino acids. Trimming stripped 3 bases from V and 5 bases from J, with 16 bases between. CDR3: CASSEKGVGGTEAFF. The DNA for the CDR3 is TGTGCCAGCAGTGAGAAGGGGGTCGGCGGGACTGAAGCTTTCTTT.

The chain links TRBV7-3 to TRBJ1-4, with D perhaps matching TRBD1 (5 bases). V shed 5 bases and J shed 7 bases, with 11 bases lying between them. Germline V lookup: CDR1 SGHTA, CDR2 FQGTGA. The CDR3 contains 13 residues. The CDR3 sequence: CASSPSRGEKLFF. CDR3 bases: TGTGCCAGCAGCCCTTCGAGGGGTGAAAAACTGTTTTTT.

The chain combines TRBV21-1 with TRBJ1-2; the D segment call TRBD1 is taken from the table without a DNA check. TRBV21-1 is annotated as a pseudogene. This CDR3 is 14 amino acids long. Written as DNA, the CDR3 is TGTGCCACCGCGGGTTGGGGGCGGAACTATGGCTACACCTTC. Translation gives CATAGWGRNYGYTF.

V and J are TRBV5-4 and TRBJ2-3; 10 nucleotides line up with TRBD1. This CDR3 comprises 15 residues. Germline assignment: CDR1 SGHNT and CDR2 YYREEE (reference sequence). V lost 4 bases, J lost 0 bases, and 2 bases stayed unmatched. This CDR3 is CASSLGQGSTDTQYF. The CDR3 DNA follows: TGTGCCAGCAGCCTGGGACAGGGGAGCACAGATACGCAGTATTTT.

The chain uses TRBV18 and TRBJ2-5; possible D gene TRBD2, 5 bases. Germline V gene sequence: CDR1 KGHSH, CDR2 LQKENI. V gave up 4 bases and J gave up 2 bases, with 20 bases separating them. The CDR3 sequence is 17 residues long. The CDR3 here is CASSHGYLTGYQETQYF. CDR3 coding DNA: TGTGCCAGCTCACACGGCTATTTAACGGGGTATCAAGAGACCCAGTACTTC. Based on the CDR3 plus reference TRBV18 and TRBJ2-5, the full variable domain is NAGVMQNPRHLVRRRGQEARLRCSPMKGHSHVYWYRQLPEEGLKFMVYLQKENIIDESGMPKERFSAEFPKEGPSILRIQQVVRGDSAAYFCASSHGYLTGYQETQYFGPGTRLLVL.

The chain recombines TRBV29-1 with TRBJ1-2; D gene unclear. Per the germline V gene, CDR1 is SQVTM and CDR2 is ANQGSEA. Trimming pared 3 bases from V and 8 bases from J, leaving 7 bases between. The CDR3 is made up of 10 amino acids. The CDR3, as DNA: TGCAGCGTTGACTTCCGGGGCTACACCTTC. It encodes CSVDFRGYTF.

The chain uses TRBV9 and TRBJ1-2; D is unclear. Germline V gene sequence: CDR1 SGDLS, CDR2 YYNGEE. Deletions cut 0 bases from V and 2 bases from J, with 5 bases between. This CDR3 contains 13 residues. The chain's CDR3 is CASSVDTNYGYTF. CDR3 coding DNA: TGTGCCAGCAGCGTAGACACGAACTATGGCTACACCTTC.

As DNA, the CDR3 is TGTGCCAGTAGTATAGAGTGGACTTCTCAGTTCTTC. The encoded protein is CASSIEWTSQFF. The chain carries TRBV19 and TRBJ2-1; maybe TRBD2 (5 bases). With 0 bases removed from V and 13 bases from J, the gap between germline ends came to 10 bases. This CDR3 is 12 amino acids long. The germline gives CDR1 LNHDA, CDR2 SQIVND (reference sequence).

V and J are TRBV11-2 and TRBJ1-5; no clear D. The germline CDR1 and CDR2 sequences are SGHAT and FQNNGV. Trimming stripped 3 bases from V and 3 bases from J, with 6 bases between. The CDR3 consists of 13 residues. The CDR3 protein is CASSLEDNQPQHF. The CDR3 coding sequence is TGTGCCAGCAGCTTGGAGGACAATCAGCCCCAGCATTTT.